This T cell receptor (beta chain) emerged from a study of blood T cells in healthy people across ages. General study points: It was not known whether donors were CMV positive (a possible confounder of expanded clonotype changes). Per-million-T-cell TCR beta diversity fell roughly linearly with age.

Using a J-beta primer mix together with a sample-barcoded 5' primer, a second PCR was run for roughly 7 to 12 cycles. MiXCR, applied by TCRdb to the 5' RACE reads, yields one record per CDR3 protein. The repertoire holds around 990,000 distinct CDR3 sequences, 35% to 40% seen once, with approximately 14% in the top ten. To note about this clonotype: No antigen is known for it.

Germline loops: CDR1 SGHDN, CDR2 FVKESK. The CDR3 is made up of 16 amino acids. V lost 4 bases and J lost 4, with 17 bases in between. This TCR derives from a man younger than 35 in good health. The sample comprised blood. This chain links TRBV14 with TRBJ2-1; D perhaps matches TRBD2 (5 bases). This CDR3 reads CASSPLSSYGYNEQFF. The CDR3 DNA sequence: TGTGCCAGCAGCCCCTTGTCTAGCTACGGGTACAATGAGCAGTTCTTC.